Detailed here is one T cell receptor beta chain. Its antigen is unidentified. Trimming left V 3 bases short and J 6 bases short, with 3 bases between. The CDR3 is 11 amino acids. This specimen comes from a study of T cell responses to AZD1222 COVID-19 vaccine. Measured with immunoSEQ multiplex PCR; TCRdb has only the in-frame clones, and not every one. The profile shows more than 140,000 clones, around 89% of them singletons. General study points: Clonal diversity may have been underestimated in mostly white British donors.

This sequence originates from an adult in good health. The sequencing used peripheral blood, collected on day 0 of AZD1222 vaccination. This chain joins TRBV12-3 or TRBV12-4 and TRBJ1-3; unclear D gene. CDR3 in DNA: TGTGCCAGCAGTTTGCAAAACACCATATATTTT. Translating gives CASSLQNTIYF.